Sequencing of this TCR beta chain was carried out in a study of CD8 T cells in Susac syndrome. Turning to the study itself: Patients with Susac syndrome, at blood draw, were therapy-naive, on corticosteroids, or on intravenous immunoglobulin alone.

FACS was used to enrich TEMRA cells, whereas the CD8+ and CD4+ T cells were obtained by negative isolation. The CDR3 covers 16 residues. Germline V gives CDR1 LGHDT, CDR2 YNNKEL (reference sequence). V lost 1 base, J lost 1 base, and 3 bases stayed unmatched. A single count supports this clonotype. RNA amounts of roughly 0.5 to 1 ug underwent reverse transcription with random hexamers. Coverage of TCR beta CDR3 amplification by immunoSEQ multiplex PCR extended to 54 Vbeta and 13 Jbeta. Each CDR3 protein is one row after TCRdb ran MiXCR on the immunoSEQ multiplex PCR reads. The sample has about 180,000 distinct CDR3 sequences, 94% seen once.

This clonotype was sampled from a human donor with Susac syndrome. Sequencing was carried out using CD4+ T cells from PBMCs. The genes are TRBV3-1 and TRBJ2-2, with 7 bases aligning to TRBD1. The DNA for the CDR3 is TGTGCCAGCAGCCAAGTTAGGACAGGGAACACCGGGGAGCTGTTTTTT. It yields the protein CASSQVRTGNTGELFF.